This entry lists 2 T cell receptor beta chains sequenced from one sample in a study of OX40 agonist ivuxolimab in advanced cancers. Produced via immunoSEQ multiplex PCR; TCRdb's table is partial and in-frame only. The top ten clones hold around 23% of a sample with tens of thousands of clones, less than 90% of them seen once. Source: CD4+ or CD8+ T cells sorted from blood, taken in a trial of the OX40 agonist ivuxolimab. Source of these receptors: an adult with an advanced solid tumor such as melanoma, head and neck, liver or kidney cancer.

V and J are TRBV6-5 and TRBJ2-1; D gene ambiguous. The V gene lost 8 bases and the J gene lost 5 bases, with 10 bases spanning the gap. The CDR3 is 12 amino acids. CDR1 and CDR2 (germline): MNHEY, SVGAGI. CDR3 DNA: TGTGCCAGCGCCTCAGTGAACAATGAGCAGTTCTTC. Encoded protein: CASASVNNEQFF.

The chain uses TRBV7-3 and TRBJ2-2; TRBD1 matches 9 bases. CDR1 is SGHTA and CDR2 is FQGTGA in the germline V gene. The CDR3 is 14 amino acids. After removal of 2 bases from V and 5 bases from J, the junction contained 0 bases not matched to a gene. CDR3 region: CASSLDRGTGELFF. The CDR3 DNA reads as TGTGCCAGCAGCTTAGACAGGGGGACCGGGGAGCTGTTTTTT.